These 30 T cell receptor beta chains share one sample of origin, sequenced in a study of T cells in Graves' hyperthyroidism and ophthalmopathy. From RNA transcripts, TCR beta CDR3 regions were amplified. First-round RT-PCR of the TCR CDR3 relied on the HTBI primer set. TCRdb re-called the multiplex PCR reads through MiXCR, storing one row per CDR3 protein. The sample lists about 360,000 distinct CDR3 sequences, 13% seen once, with 9.2% in the top ten. The sequencing sample was made of blood. The receptors stem from a woman between 18 and 29 years old with Graves' hyperthyroidism.

The rearrangement joins TRBV12-3 or TRBV12-4 to TRBJ2-1; D is undetermined. The CDR3 is made up of 15 amino acids. Trimming shortened V by 7 bases and J by 4 bases, and 17 bases separated the two germline ends. CDR3 region: CASTLGRPKYNEQFF. CDR3 DNA sequence: TGTGCCAGCACCCTCGGTCGACCGAAGTACAATGAGCAGTTCTTC.

This clonotype was recorded many times. The J gene is TRBJ2-1, the V gene TRBV7-6; D might be TRBD1 or TRBD2, each matching 6 bases. The CDR3 runs 16 residues. In germline, CDR1 is SGHVS, CDR2 FNYEAQ. The V gene lost 1 base and the J gene lost 0 bases, with 10 bases spanning the gap. CDR3 amino acids: CASSLGGGRSYNEQFF. CDR3 in DNA: TGTGCCAGCAGCTTAGGTGGGGGGCGCTCCTACAATGAGCAGTTCTTC.

The chain recombines TRBV19 with TRBJ2-1, with D uncertain. Trimming took off 1 base at V and 7 bases at J, with 8 bases between the two ends. This CDR3 has 13 residues. Germline-derived CDR1 and CDR2 are LNHDA and SQIVND (reference sequence). The chain's CDR3 is CASSIAWSNEQFF. Here the CDR3 DNA reads TGTGCCAGTAGTATAGCCTGGTCGAATGAGCAGTTCTTC.

The count of this clonotype is one. V usage is TRBV30 and J usage is TRBJ1-1; TRBD1 is a possible D gene (6 bases). The germline V gene has CDR1 GTSNPN and CDR2 SVGIG (reference sequence). V lost 5 bases, J lost 2 bases, and 12 bases lay in between. The CDR3 is 13 amino acids. In nucleotides, the CDR3 is TGTGCCTGGCTGGGGACACTCAACACTGAAGCTTTCTTT. It is translated as CAWLGTLNTEAFF.

The V gene is TRBV6-6, the J gene TRBJ1-3; D call uncertain. V gave up 0 bases and J gave up 2 bases, with 14 bases separating them. This CDR3 has 17 residues. CDR1 is MNHNY, CDR2 SVGAGI, per germline (reference sequence). The CDR3 sequence is CASSYSPPGGPGNTIYF. The DNA of the CDR3 is TGTGCCAGCAGTTACTCCCCGCCGGGAGGTCCTGGAAACACCATATATTTT.

This clonotype was detected ten times or more. V is TRBV14 and J is TRBJ2-3; 7 positions agree with TRBD2. The trim removed 3 bases at V and 2 bases at J, leaving 2 bases unmatched. This CDR3 comprises 14 residues. Germline lookup yields CDR1 SGHDN and CDR2 FVKESK. CDR3 protein: CASSQGLHTDTQYF. As DNA, the CDR3 is TGTGCCAGCAGCCAGGGACTACACACAGATACGCAGTATTTT.

This clonotype was counted only a few times. Here the CDR3 DNA reads TGTGCCAGCACCCTGGACCAAAGCCGACTGCCCCACGAGCAGTACTTC. It codes for CASTLDQSRLPHEQYF. The gene calls are TRBV12-3 or TRBV12-4 and TRBJ2-7; D ambiguous. The CDR3 has 16 amino acids. V lost 7 bases and J lost 5, with 24 bases in between.

This clonotype showed up many times. The rearrangement joins TRBV28 to TRBJ2-7, with D hard to call. The CDR3 has 13 amino acids. The germline gives CDR1 MDHEN, CDR2 SYDVKM. V was shortened by 10 bases and J by 0 bases, with 13 bases between the two germline ends. CDR3 amino acids: CATLPLLSYEQYF. The CDR3 DNA reads TGTGCCACCCTCCCACTACTCTCCTACGAGCAGTACTTC.

The table lists this clonotype with many counts. The chain employs TRBV11-2 and TRBJ1-1; 7 bases are shared with TRBD1. The CDR3 has 12 amino acids. Germline V CDR1 and CDR2: SGHAT, FQNNGV. The V and J ends lost 5 bases and 7 bases, in that order; junction bases with no gene match: 4. CDR3 in amino acids: CASSPGTVEAFF. DNA of the CDR3: TGTGCCAGCAGCCCGGGGACAGTTGAAGCTTTCTTT.

On this clonotype itself: Since a much larger clone is just one base distant, this may be a read error. The gene calls are TRBV20-1 and TRBJ1-1; D unresolved. Germline V lookup: CDR1 DFQATT, CDR2 SNEGSKA (reference sequence). The V end was cut by 1 base, the J end by 2 bases, with 8 bases between. The length of the CDR3 is 13 residues. The CDR3 loop reads CSARGSINTEAFF. CDR3 nucleotide sequence: TGCAGTGCTAGAGGTTCAATTAACACTGAAGCTTTCTTT.

This clonotype has only a few counts. The chain links TRBV20-1 to TRBJ2-1; TRBD2 matches 9 bases. Trimming cost V 5 bases and J 6 bases; bases outside gene matches: 8. CDR3 size: 14 residues. Looked up from germline, CDR1 is DFQATT and CDR2 is SNEGSKA (reference sequence). The CDR3 coding sequence is TGCAGTGCTTCTACCGGGACTAGCCGCAATGAGCAGTTCTTC. Translating gives CSASTGTSRNEQFF.

At least ten counts were recorded for this clonotype. The genes are TRBV28 and TRBJ1-5, with 10 bases lining up with TRBD1. The junction had 12 bases not matched to a gene; V was cut back by 6 bases and J by 1 base. The CDR3 spans 18 residues. Germline V CDR1 and CDR2: MDHEN, SYDVKM. CDR3 sequence (DNA): TGTGCCAGCAGCCAGGAGGGGACAGGGGTCGAAAGCAATCAGCCCCAGCATTTT. Translated, it gives CASSQEGTGVESNQPQHF.

The rearrangement joins TRBV6-2 or TRBV6-3 to TRBJ1-2; D possibly corresponds to TRBD1 (6 bases). V lost 0 bases and J lost 2, with 13 bases in between. Germline V CDR1 and CDR2: MNHEY, SVGEGT. This CDR3 comprises 16 residues. The CDR3 region is CASSYSDGQINYGYTF. CDR3 bases: TGTGCCAGCAGTTACTCAGACGGACAGATAAACTATGGCTACACCTTC.

This clonotype appeared many times. This sequence joins TRBV27 and TRBJ1-4; maybe TRBD1 (5 bases). Per germline, CDR1 MNHEY and CDR2 SMNVEV (reference sequence). CDR3 size: 15 residues. Trimming shortened V by 6 bases and J by 5 bases, and 16 bases separated the two germline ends. The CDR3 nucleotides read TGTGCCAGCAGCTTTGACAGACGAAAGAATGAAAAACTGTTTTTT. This encodes CASSFDRRKNEKLFF.

The chain carries TRBV10-2 and TRBJ1-6; D ambiguous. V was trimmed by 5 bases and J by 7 bases, leaving 18 bases between them. This CDR3 comprises 16 residues. Germline V CDR1 and CDR2: WSHSY, SAAADI. CDR3 bases: TGCGCCAGCAGTCAGAGCTTTCCGGGCTCAAATTCACCCCTCCACTTT. It codes for CASSQSFPGSNSPLHF.

In regard to this clonotype: This may arise from a read error, as a much more abundant clone is one base away. The rearrangement joins TRBV13 to TRBJ2-3; D may match TRBD1 or TRBD2 (7 bases each). Germline V gene lookup returns CDR1 PRHDT and CDR2 FYEKMQ (reference sequence). This CDR3 has 19 amino acids. The V gene lost 5 bases and the J gene lost 4 bases, with 28 bases spanning the gap. Here the CDR3 reads CASSPTTGFLGTSADTQYF. CDR3 nucleotide sequence: TGTGCCAGCAGCCCAACGACAGGGTTTTTGGGCACTAGCGCAGATACGCAGTATTTT.

This clonotype has just a few counts. V usage is TRBV4-1 and J usage is TRBJ1-5; TRBD1 agrees at 9 bases. This CDR3 spans 16 amino acids. CDR1 is MGHRA, CDR2 YSYEKL, per germline. With V trimmed by 1 base and J by 7 bases, 8 bases remained unmatched. CDR3 DNA sequence: TGCGCCAGCAGCCAAGCTGGGACAGGGATCAACCAGCCCCAGCATTTT. As protein: CASSQAGTGINQPQHF.

The rearrangement joins TRBV4-2 to TRBJ2-3; 15 nucleotides match TRBD2. Germline V gene data show CDR1 as LGHNA and CDR2 as YNFKEQ. The CDR3 runs 16 residues. V gave up 3 bases and J gave up 5 bases; unmatched junction bases: 3. The CDR3 region is CASSQGTSGGIDTQYF. CDR3 nucleotide sequence: TGTGCCAGCAGCCAGGGGACTAGCGGGGGGATAGATACGCAGTATTTT.

The chain is built from TRBV4-1 and TRBJ2-7; TRBD2 might be the D (6 bases). V was cut by 4 bases and J by 2 bases, with 24 bases left in between. This CDR3 is 18 amino acids long. Germline V gene sequence: CDR1 MGHRA, CDR2 YSYEKL. In nucleotides, the CDR3 is TGCGCCAGCAGCCCCTTTAAAAATGAGGACTACTCCACCTACGAGCAGTACTTC. Translating gives CASSPFKNEDYSTYEQYF.

In its sample, this clonotype was seen a few times. The chain joins TRBV6-1 to TRBJ2-3; D is perhaps TRBD1 (6 bases). Per the germline V gene, CDR1 is MNHNS and CDR2 is SASEGT. Trimming pared 5 bases from V and 3 bases from J, leaving 18 bases between. CDR3 size: 16 residues. As DNA, the CDR3 is TGTGCCAGCAGTTGGGGCTCCGGACAGAAAACAGATACGCAGTATTTT. Protein product: CASSWGSGQKTDTQYF.

This clonotype showed up many times. V and J are TRBV3-1 and TRBJ2-3, with D perhaps TRBD1 or TRBD2 (5 bases each). The germline V gene has CDR1 LGHDT and CDR2 YNNKEL (reference sequence). There are 15 residues in the CDR3. The V end was cut by 4 bases, the J end by 7 bases, with 18 bases between. The CDR3 sequence is CASSRDPGSRNTQYF. In nucleotides, the CDR3 is TGTGCCAGCAGCCGGGACCCAGGGAGTAGAAATACGCAGTATTTT.

V is TRBV20-1 and J is TRBJ2-2; a possible D gene is TRBD2 (5 bases). V was trimmed by 2 bases and J by 3 bases, leaving 10 bases between them. CDR1 and CDR2 (germline): DFQATT, SNEGSKA (reference sequence). This CDR3 contains 14 residues. The CDR3 loop is CSARKDGDTGELFF. The CDR3 coding sequence is TGCAGTGCTAGAAAAGACGGGGACACCGGGGAGCTGTTTTTT.

Only a few counts were recorded for this clonotype. This may arise from a read error, as a much more abundant clone is one base away. This chain connects TRBV30 to TRBJ2-1, with D tentatively TRBD2 (5 bases). The CDR3 spans 15 residues. V was cut by 1 base and J by 7 bases, with 17 bases left in between. Germline CDR1 is GTSNPN and CDR2 is SVGIG (reference sequence). CDR3 nucleotides: TGTGCCTGGAGTGCTCTAGTGGGAGAGTCAAATGAGCAGTTCTTC. It encodes CAWSALVGESNEQFF.

V and J are TRBV28 and TRBJ2-4, with TRBD2 identical over 11 bases. The germline V gene encodes CDR1 MDHEN and CDR2 SYDVKM. The CDR3 totals 14 residues. V was clipped by 8 bases and J by 2 bases; unmatched bases: 2. CDR3 bases: TGTGCCAGCCAGACTAGCGGGACCAAAAACATTCAGTACTTC. Protein: CASQTSGTKNIQYF. Supplemented by reference TRBV28 and TRBJ2-4, the full variable domain reads DVKVTQSSRYLVKRTGEKVFLECVQDMDHENMFWYRQDPGLGLRLIYFSYDVKMKEKGDIPEGYSVSREKKERFSLILESASTNQTSMYLCASQTSGTKNIQYFGAGTRLSVL.

This rearrangement joins TRBV4-3 to TRBJ2-1; possibly TRBD2 for D (6 bases). V was clipped by 0 bases and J by 6 bases, with 9 bases between them. This CDR3 contains 14 residues. CDR1 LGHNA and CDR2 YSLEER come from the germline V gene. The CDR3 here is CASSQDMGGNEQFF. CDR3 sequence (DNA): TGCGCCAGCAGCCAAGATATGGGGGGCAATGAGCAGTTCTTC.

This clonotype was picked up many times. The rearrangement uses TRBV11-2 and TRBJ2-7; TRBD1 matches at 9 bases. CDR3 size: 16 residues. CDR1 SGHAT and CDR2 FQNNGV come from the germline V gene. V was clipped by 4 bases and J by 4 bases; unmatched bases: 11. This chain's CDR3 is CASSSVIGTGFYEQYF. The CDR3 DNA reads TGTGCCAGCAGCTCAGTCATTGGGACAGGGTTTTACGAGCAGTACTTC. The full variable domain, in which reference TRBV11-2 and TRBJ2-7 provide the parts outside the CDR3, is EAGVAQSPRYKIIEKRQSVAFWCNPISGHATLYWYQQILGQGPKLLIQFQNNGVVDDSQLPKDRFSAERLKGVDSTLKIQPAKLEDSAVYLCASSSVIGTGFYEQYFGPGTRLTVT.

Remarks on this clonotype: Possible read error: a much larger clone is one base away. J is TRBJ1-4 and V is TRBV10-3, with TRBD1 matching over 8 bases. The V gene's germline CDR1 is ENHRY and CDR2 SYGVKD. CDR3 size: 15 residues. CDR3 sequence (DNA): TGTGCCATCAGTGGGGAGACAGGGGTAAATGAAAAACTGGTTTTT. Translated, it gives CAISGETGVNEKLVF.

There are many counts of this clonotype. The chain joins TRBV7-2 to TRBJ1-1; D uncertain. Per the germline V gene, CDR1 is SGHTA and CDR2 is FQGNSA. The CDR3 runs 16 residues. Trimming stripped 5 bases from V and 0 bases from J, with 16 bases between. CDR3 bases: TGTGCCAGCAGCCCCCGGTATCTCCTCATGAACACTGAAGCTTTCTTT. Protein: CASSPRYLLMNTEAFF.

This clonotype appeared a few times. An end of the junction differs from the germline gene, which may be a read error. The chain has TRBV7-7 and TRBJ2-7; TRBD2 is a possible D gene (6 bases). This CDR3 has 15 amino acids. The germline V gene encodes CDR1 SSHAT and CDR2 FNYEAQ (reference sequence). The CDR3 region is CASSIHRDSSYEQYF. DNA for the CDR3: TGTGCTAGCAGCATCCACCGGGACTCTTCCTACGAGCAGTACTTC.

The V gene is TRBV2, the J gene TRBJ2-5; D remains ambiguous. The CDR3 length is 10 residues. Trimming cost V 4 bases and J 6 bases, with 3 bases left between them. CDR1 is SNHLY, CDR2 FYNNEI, per germline. The CDR3 nucleotides are TGTGCCAGCAGTGTTAAGACCCAGTACTTC. It is translated as CASSVKTQYF.